Sequencing of this TCR beta chain was carried out in a study of blood T cell repertoires in COVID-19. As for the study in general: Sites in the United States, Italy and Spain provided acute and convalescent COVID-19 samples. The analysed material was cDNA or gDNA that came from T cells, B-cell-depleted T cells, or PBMCs.

Source study methods: Amplification from reference gene primers served as the basis for estimated nucleated cell counts. Assay: immunoSEQ multiplex PCR; the TCRdb copy retains only in-frame clones and omits some. The V and J calls and clone size were taken over from that table, and D and trimming were inferred from the DNA. The profile shows 150,000 or so clones, nearly 80% of them singletons. Sequencing was done on a sample of peripheral blood. The receptor comes from a man older than 75 with acute or convalescent COVID-19.

The CDR3 DNA reads as TGCAGCGTTGAAGATTTGGGGGGTAGGAGGACTGAAGCTTTCTTT. Protein sequence: CSVEDLGGRRTEAFF. The chain combines TRBV29-1 with TRBJ1-1; the D gene is possibly TRBD1 (5 bases). The CDR3 is 15 residues long. With 0 bases removed from V and 5 bases from J, the gap between germline ends came to 16 bases. Germline CDR1 and CDR2: SQVTM and ANQGSEA.